A single T cell receptor beta chain is shown here with its context. This clonotype came up many times. What antigen it recognizes has not been identified. Base qualities were left out, and no much larger clone turns up one base away. TCR alpha and beta CDR3 regions were amplified with the iRepertoire nested amplicon-rescue multiplex PCR (arm-PCR) platform from RNA. For one-step reverse transcription and amplification, roughly 85-400 ng of tissue mRNA or PBMC total RNA was used as input. Following bead purification, Illumina adapters were added through a secondary multiplex PCR, and the libraries were then gel-purified between 200 and 400 bp. Internal 6-nucleotide barcodes were carried by the libraries and were used for demultiplexing. Sequencing of the libraries was done on an Illumina MiSeq using 2x220 or 2x250 nucleotide paired-end reads. As for how the authors treated the data: Paired reads were merged using FLASH 1.2.11 and aligned with BWA-MEM to the GRCh37 human genome, and TRA and TRB reads were then extracted. An IMGT-derived reference of cassette sequences and CDR3 motifs, with pseudogenes included, was used for V and J assignment. Three-frame translation of reads was performed, and productive CDR3s were defined as those with a C...FGXG motif and no stop codons. A clonotype was defined as a unique combination of a V-J cassette pair and a CDR3 amino acid sequence. Hamming distance filtering was applied to reads, with thresholds set by the sequence error rate of each sample in mapped regions. In TCRdb, the public reads were trimmed at Q25 with fastp and aligned with MiXCR, with productive beta chains retained. Under each unique CDR3 protein, matching rows form one entry showing the most common genes and DNA. TCRdb, rather than the study authors, made the V and J calls. This sample has around 130,000 distinct CDR3 sequences in its table, and under 30% of those were observed once. Together, the top ten hold 25% to 30% of the sample.

This entry is derived from a study of glioma-infiltrating T cells (dated by TCRdb to about 2016). Background on the whole study: TCR alpha- and beta-chain repertoires were sequenced from glioma tissue, non-neoplastic brain tissue and matched peripheral blood mononuclear cells. Each tissue-infiltrating repertoire was compared with the same patient's peripheral blood repertoire to measure divergence between tissue and blood T-cell populations. The paired cohort was made up of three low-grade glioma patients, 7 or 8 primary glioblastoma patients and three non-glioma patients who contributed non-neoplastic brain tissue. What the authors observed across the whole study: VJ-independent divergence between tissue and blood was lower than expected in non-neoplastic patients but higher than expected in all gliomas, particularly low-grade gliomas. The group comparisons were based on small numbers of patients: three non-neoplastic, three low-grade glioma and several glioblastoma patients. Tissue and blood shared very few CDR3 sequences, a result attributed to high CDR3 diversity and limited sampling.

V was cut back by 5 bases and J by 2 bases, leaving a gap of 10 bases between them. CDR3 length: 14 amino acids, cysteine to phenylalanine. Only the CDR3 region is kept as DNA, spanning 42 bases read in frame from base 1. In the germline V gene (reference sequence), CDR1 corresponds to LNHDA and CDR2 to SQIVND. The sequenced sample consisted of glioma tissue, nonneoplastic brain tissue, or PBMCs (not recorded which). The sequence is built from TRBV19 and TRBJ2-1; D gene: possibly TRBD1, on 5 matching bases. The receptor comes from a human donor with low-grade glioma or glioblastoma, undergoing nonglioma brain surgery, or in good health (not recorded which). The bases read TGTGCCAGTAGTCTCGACAGACCCTACAATGAGCAGTTCTTC. This yields the protein CASSLDRPYNEQFF. Where the CDR3 stops, the reference TRBV19 and TRBJ2-1 genes take over; the full variable domain is DGGITQSPKYLFRKEGQNVTLSCEQNLNHDAMYWYRQDPGQGLRLIYYSQIVNDFQKGDIAEGYSVSREKKESFPLTVTSAQKNPTAFYLCASSLDRPYNEQFFGPGTRLTVL.